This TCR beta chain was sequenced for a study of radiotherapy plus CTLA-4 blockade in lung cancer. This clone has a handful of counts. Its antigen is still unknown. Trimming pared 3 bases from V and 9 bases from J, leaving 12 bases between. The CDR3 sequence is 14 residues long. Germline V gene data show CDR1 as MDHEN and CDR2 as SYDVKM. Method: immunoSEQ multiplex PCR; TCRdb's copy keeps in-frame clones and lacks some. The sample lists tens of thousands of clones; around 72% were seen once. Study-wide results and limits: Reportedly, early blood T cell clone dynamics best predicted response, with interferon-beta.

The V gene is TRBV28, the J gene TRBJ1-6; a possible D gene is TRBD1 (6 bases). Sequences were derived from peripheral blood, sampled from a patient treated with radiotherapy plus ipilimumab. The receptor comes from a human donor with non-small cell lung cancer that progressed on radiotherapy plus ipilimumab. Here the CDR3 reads CASSFRGVSSPLHF. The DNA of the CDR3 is TGTGCCAGCAGTTTTAGGGGGGTTTCTTCACCCCTCCACTTT.